A selection of T cell receptor beta chains follows, all from one sample in a study of cytomegalovirus exposure and HLA in healthy donors. Sequencing was performed with immunoSEQ multiplex PCR; in TCRdb, only in-frame clones are kept and a portion is missing. This table holds 200,000 to 300,000 clones, approximately 83% found once. The sequenced material came from PBMCs. The receptors were sampled from a woman under 40 in good health and CMV-seropositive. Each CDR3 is given with its conserved first and last residue. The order of the fields is CDR3 DNA, CDR3 protein, D gene, J gene, V gene, clone size. The D gene is left open where the match is weak. Rows give clone size only sometimes, using once, few, many, or a class for an expanded clone.

cdr3_nt: TGTGCCAGCAGCTTCCGATACGGACTTTACACTGAAGCTTTCTTT
cdr3_aa: CASSFRYGLYTEAFF
d_call: .
j_call: TRBJ1-1
v_call: TRBV5-6
clone_size: few

cdr3_nt: TGTGCCAGCAGCCCAACCGGGCTCAACCAAGGGGATCATGAGCAGTTCTTC
cdr3_aa: CASSPTGLNQGDHEQFF
d_call: .
j_call: TRBJ2-1
v_call: TRBV5-5
clone_size: .

cdr3_nt: TGTGCCAGCAGCTTCTCCTCGAACACTGAAGCTTTCTTT
cdr3_aa: CASSFSSNTEAFF
d_call: .
j_call: TRBJ1-1
v_call: TRBV5-4
clone_size: .

cdr3_nt: TGCGCCAGCCACCAAGGCGGGAGCTCCTACGAGCAGTACTTC
cdr3_aa: CASHQGGSSYEQYF
d_call: TRBD2
j_call: TRBJ2-7
v_call: TRBV5-1
clone_size: .

cdr3_nt: TGTGCCAGCTCGACTAGCGGGGTTGCCTACGAGCAGTACTTC
cdr3_aa: CASSTSGVAYEQYF
d_call: TRBD2
j_call: TRBJ2-7
v_call: TRBV18
clone_size: .

cdr3_nt: TGTGCCAGCTCACCACCGGGGAGTCAGAACACCGGGGAGCTGTTTTTT
cdr3_aa: CASSPPGSQNTGELFF
d_call: .
j_call: TRBJ2-2
v_call: TRBV18
clone_size: .

cdr3_nt: TGTGCCAGCAGCCCGGAGGGGTCCACTGAAGCTTTCTTT
cdr3_aa: CASSPEGSTEAFF
d_call: .
j_call: TRBJ1-1
v_call: TRBV7-3
clone_size: .

cdr3_nt: TGCAGCGTTGAGGCCCTAGCGGGAGGCTCCCCCTACAATGAGCAGTTCTTC
cdr3_aa: CSVEALAGGSPYNEQFF
d_call: TRBD2
j_call: TRBJ2-1
v_call: TRBV29-1
clone_size: once

cdr3_nt: TGCGCCAGCCGGCGGGACAGGGGGCTCTCTGGGGCCAACGTCCTGACTTTC
cdr3_aa: CASRRDRGLSGANVLTF
d_call: TRBD1
j_call: TRBJ2-6
v_call: TRBV5-1
clone_size: .

cdr3_nt: TGTGCCAGCAGCGCCCAGGCTAGCGGGTCTATCAATGAGCAGTTCTTC
cdr3_aa: CASSAQASGSINEQFF
d_call: TRBD2
j_call: TRBJ2-1
v_call: TRBV7-2
clone_size: .

cdr3_nt: TGTGCCAGCAGCGCCACGACAGGGCGAGGCGAGCAGTACTTC
cdr3_aa: CASSATTGRGEQYF
d_call: TRBD1
j_call: TRBJ2-7
v_call: TRBV7-9
clone_size: once

cdr3_nt: TGTGCCAGCAGGCGGGACAGGGAGTATAACTATGGCTACACCTTC
cdr3_aa: CASRRDREYNYGYTF
d_call: TRBD1
j_call: TRBJ1-2
v_call: TRBV6-1
clone_size: .

cdr3_nt: TGCGCCAGCACAGTGACTAGCGGGAGTTCTGAGCAGTTCTTC
cdr3_aa: CASTVTSGSSEQFF
d_call: TRBD2
j_call: TRBJ2-1
v_call: TRBV5-1
clone_size: .

cdr3_nt: TGTGCCAGCAGCACCGGGACAGGCTACGAGCAGTACTTC
cdr3_aa: CASSTGTGYEQYF
d_call: TRBD1
j_call: TRBJ2-7
v_call: TRBV2
clone_size: few

cdr3_nt: TGCGCCAGCAGAACAGCTACCCCCTACAATGAGCAGTTCTTC
cdr3_aa: CASRTATPYNEQFF
d_call: .
j_call: TRBJ2-1
v_call: TRBV5-1
clone_size: .

cdr3_nt: TGCGCCAGCAGCTACCTTTCAGGGGGCGCGGGTGGGGCCAACGTCCTGACTTTC
cdr3_aa: CASSYLSGGAGGANVLTF
d_call: TRBD1
j_call: TRBJ2-6
v_call: TRBV5-1
clone_size: .

cdr3_nt: TGTGCCAGCAGTGACGCCCAGGGAGGCCACTATGGCTACACCTTC
cdr3_aa: CASSDAQGGHYGYTF
d_call: .
j_call: TRBJ1-2
v_call: TRBV25-1
clone_size: once

cdr3_nt: TGTGCCAGTAACAGGGGCCTAGAAGCTTTCTTT
cdr3_aa: CASNRGLEAFF
d_call: TRBD1
j_call: TRBJ1-1
v_call: TRBV19
clone_size: .

cdr3_nt: TGTGCCATCAGTGAGCCGGGGGGTAGCAATCAGCCCCAGCATTTT
cdr3_aa: CAISEPGGSNQPQHF
d_call: .
j_call: TRBJ1-5
v_call: TRBV10-3
clone_size: .

cdr3_nt: TGTGCCACCAGGCCGGACAGGACGAACACCGGGGAGCTGTTTTTT
cdr3_aa: CATRPDRTNTGELFF
d_call: TRBD1
j_call: TRBJ2-2
v_call: TRBV19
clone_size: .

cdr3_nt: TGCAGTGTTTCATTCTACGAGCAGTACTTC
cdr3_aa: CSVSFYEQYF
d_call: .
j_call: TRBJ2-7
v_call: TRBV20-1
clone_size: once

cdr3_nt: TGTGCCAGCAGGACAGGCTACGAGACCCAGTACTTC
cdr3_aa: CASRTGYETQYF
d_call: .
j_call: TRBJ2-5
v_call: TRBV6-5
clone_size: .

cdr3_nt: TGTGCCTGGAGTGTGGGAGGGTTGAACACTGAAGCTTTCTTT
cdr3_aa: CAWSVGGLNTEAFF
d_call: .
j_call: TRBJ1-1
v_call: TRBV30
clone_size: .

cdr3_nt: TGTGCCAGCAGCGAGGGACTAGCGGTACAGTCGAGGTTCTTC
cdr3_aa: CASSEGLAVQSRFF
d_call: TRBD2
j_call: TRBJ2-1
v_call: TRBV9
clone_size: .

cdr3_nt: TGCGCCAGCAGCTTGACCCAGGGGCACACCGGGGAGCTGTTTTTT
cdr3_aa: CASSLTQGHTGELFF
d_call: .
j_call: TRBJ2-2
v_call: TRBV5-1
clone_size: .

cdr3_nt: TGTGCCAGCAGGACGGACAGCCGCTTGAGTGAGCAGTTCTTC
cdr3_aa: CASRTDSRLSEQFF
d_call: .
j_call: TRBJ2-1
v_call: TRBV27
clone_size: .

cdr3_nt: TGTGCCAGCAGTTTTCGTGCTACGAACTATGGCTACACCTTC
cdr3_aa: CASSFRATNYGYTF
d_call: .
j_call: TRBJ1-2
v_call: TRBV6-5
clone_size: .

cdr3_nt: TGCAGTGCTAGAGATCAGTATGGCTACACCTTC
cdr3_aa: CSARDQYGYTF
d_call: .
j_call: TRBJ1-2
v_call: TRBV20-1
clone_size: .

cdr3_nt: TGTGCCAGCAGCTGGGGAGGGCTGAACACTGAAGCTTTCTTT
cdr3_aa: CASSWGGLNTEAFF
d_call: .
j_call: TRBJ1-1
v_call: TRBV7-9
clone_size: .

cdr3_nt: TGTGCCAGCAGCTTAAGTCTCTCCACTCAGGGGGAGCAGTTCTTC
cdr3_aa: CASSLSLSTQGEQFF
d_call: .
j_call: TRBJ2-1
v_call: TRBV7-9
clone_size: .

cdr3_nt: TGTGCCAGTTCTGACAGGGGAAGTGTTGGTGAAAAACTGTTTTTT
cdr3_aa: CASSDRGSVGEKLFF
d_call: TRBD1
j_call: TRBJ1-4
v_call: TRBV19
clone_size: .

cdr3_nt: TGTGCCAGCAGTTTATCGCCAGCGGGAGTGGGAGAGACCCAGTACTTC
cdr3_aa: CASSLSPAGVGETQYF
d_call: TRBD2
j_call: TRBJ2-5
v_call: TRBV27
clone_size: .

cdr3_nt: TGTGCCAGCAGCCAAGAACATTTCCGCAGATTCGGGGCTGAAGCTTTCTTT
cdr3_aa: CASSQEHFRRFGAEAFF
d_call: .
j_call: TRBJ1-1
v_call: TRBV4-2
clone_size: .

cdr3_nt: TGTGCCAGCAGTTTACGGCGGGAGACTTACAATGAGCAGTTCTTC
cdr3_aa: CASSLRRETYNEQFF
d_call: TRBD2
j_call: TRBJ2-1
v_call: TRBV27
clone_size: .

cdr3_nt: TGTGCCAGCAGCTCACTAGCGACAGCGAACACCGGGGAGCTGTTTTTT
cdr3_aa: CASSSLATANTGELFF
d_call: TRBD2
j_call: TRBJ2-2
v_call: TRBV5-5
clone_size: .

cdr3_nt: TGTGCCAGCAGTTTAAGGATCCTCCCGACAGGGAGTGTGGGCATGGGTGGCTACACCTTC
cdr3_aa: CASSLRILPTGSVGMGGYTF
d_call: TRBD1
j_call: TRBJ1-2
v_call: TRBV28
clone_size: .

cdr3_nt: TGTGCCAGCTCAACGTCGGACAAATCTAGCTCCTACGAGCAGTACTTC
cdr3_aa: CASSTSDKSSSYEQYF
d_call: .
j_call: TRBJ2-7
v_call: TRBV18
clone_size: once

cdr3_nt: TGTGCCAGCAGTTTAGTTGGCTCGGGGGGACAGGGGAGAGACGACGGCTACACCTTC
cdr3_aa: CASSLVGSGGQGRDDGYTF
d_call: TRBD1
j_call: TRBJ1-2
v_call: TRBV28
clone_size: few

cdr3_nt: TGTGCCAGCAGCCGCGTACAGGGGCAAACTGAAGCTTTCTTT
cdr3_aa: CASSRVQGQTEAFF
d_call: TRBD1
j_call: TRBJ1-1
v_call: TRBV14
clone_size: .

cdr3_nt: TGCAGCACCCGGGACAACTCTGGGGCCAACGTCCTGACTTTC
cdr3_aa: CSTRDNSGANVLTF
d_call: .
j_call: TRBJ2-6
v_call: TRBV29-1
clone_size: .